The sequence of this T cell receptor beta chain was determined in a study of cytomegalovirus exposure and HLA in healthy donors. Both 60 Vbeta primers and 13 Jbeta primers went into the PCR. Generated by immunoSEQ multiplex PCR, the TCRdb table keeps only in-frame clones and is missing some. The sample includes roughly 120,000 clones, around 77% of them seen just once. V trimming: 2 bases; J trimming: 2 bases; junction bases outside the gene matches: 2. Germline V gives CDR1 MNHEY, CDR2 SMNVEV (reference sequence). The CDR3 has 15 residues. Sequencing was performed on PBMCs. This clonotype originated in a human donor in good health. The chain links TRBV27 to TRBJ1-2; TRBD1 agrees at 10 bases. In DNA form, the CDR3 reads TGTGCCAGCAGTTTAAAGGGACAGGGGAACTATGGCTACACCTTC. The encoded protein is CASSLKGQGNYGYTF.